What follows is one TCR beta chain and its context. The authors' processing: Estimation of nucleated cell counts was performed using reference gene primer amplification. The method was immunoSEQ multiplex PCR; TCRdb's version includes in-frame clones alone and lacks a portion of them. The DNA gave D and trimming, while V, J and clone size come from that table. The sample records fewer than 150,000 clones, more than 75% being singletons. This sample was taken from a study of blood T cell repertoires in COVID-19. Study-wide context: Samples came from the United States, Italy and Spain, spanning acute and convalescent COVID-19. Sources were T cells, B-cell-depleted T cells, or PBMCs; the material itself was cDNA or gDNA.

Trimming removed 3 bases from V and 5 bases from J; junction bases left unmatched: 3. The germline V gene has CDR1 MGHDK and CDR2 SYGVNS. This CDR3 spans 15 amino acids. The receptor's source is a woman aged 40 to 55 with acute or convalescent COVID-19. The V and J genes are TRBV25-1 and TRBJ2-1, with 11 bases fitting TRBD2. The source material was peripheral blood. DNA for the CDR3: TGTGCCAGCAGTGAGACTAGCGGGGCGGACAATGAGCAGTTCTTC. As protein: CASSETSGADNEQFF.